These T cell receptor beta chains were read from a single sample in a study of blood T cells in healthy people across ages. TCRdb reprocessed the 5' RACE reads with MiXCR, giving one entry per CDR3 protein. The table includes about 1,400,000 distinct CDR3 sequences, approximately 60% detected once. The sequenced sample consisted of blood. These receptors were obtained from a man between 18 and 35 years old in good health. The CDR3 runs from the conserved cysteine through the conserved F or W. Each record gives: clone size, V gene, D gene, J gene, CDR3 protein, CDR3 DNA. D genes are given only for firm matches. Not all rows give a size; the values are once, few, many and, for expanded clones, a class.

-,TRBV3-1,TRBD1,TRBJ2-6,CASSHQQGPTAGANVLTF,TGTGCCAGCAGCCACCAACAGGGGCCCACGGCTGGGGCCAACGTCCTGACTTTC
-,TRBV6-6,-,TRBJ2-4,CASSSLLRGIAKNIQYF,TGTGCCAGCAGTTCCCTCCTACGTGGGATAGCCAAAAACATTCAGTACTTC
-,TRBV2,-,TRBJ2-1,CASSNNRDIDNEQFF,TGTGCCAGCAGTAATAACCGGGACATAGACAATGAGCAGTTCTTC
-,TRBV20-1,-,TRBJ1-2,CSATGWIHGYTF,TGCAGTGCTACAGGCTGGATTCATGGCTACACCTTC
few,TRBV11-2,TRBD2,TRBJ2-1,CASSAHGGASVYNEQFF,TGTGCCAGCAGCGCCCACGGGGGGGCGAGCGTCTACAATGAGCAGTTCTTC
-,TRBV4-2,-,TRBJ2-3,CASSQAALVGRGTDTQYF,TGTGCCAGCAGCCAAGCAGCGCTCGTGGGCCGCGGCACAGATACGCAGTATTTT
-,TRBV4-3,TRBD1,TRBJ1-2,CASSQDLGQGYGYTF,TGCGCCAGCAGCCAAGATCTGGGACAGGGGTATGGCTACACCTTC
-,TRBV7-6,-,TRBJ1-4,CASSLATPGVGEKLFF,TGTGCCAGCAGCTTAGCGACTCCAGGGGTAGGCGAAAAACTGTTTTTT
few,TRBV28,-,TRBJ2-7,CASTSLRDNDPYEQYF,TGTGCCAGCACCAGCCTCCGGGACAACGACCCCTACGAGCAGTACTTC
-,TRBV20-1,TRBD1,TRBJ2-5,CSARGAMTGGFQETQYF,TGCAGTGCTAGAGGGGCTATGACAGGGGGATTCCAAGAGACCCAGTACTTC
-,TRBV12-3/TRBV12-4,TRBD1,TRBJ2-7,CASRDPGGRDEQYF,TGTGCCAGCAGAGATCCAGGGGGAAGGGACGAGCAGTACTTC
few,TRBV6-5,-,TRBJ1-4,CASSPDLATNEKLFF,TGTGCCAGCAGTCCCGACTTAGCAACTAATGAAAAACTGTTTTTT
few,TRBV27,TRBD1,TRBJ2-3,CASRSGTATDTQYF,TGTGCCAGCAGAAGTGGGACAGCCACAGATACGCAGTATTTT
-,TRBV7-9,TRBD1,TRBJ2-3,CASSPPDRGTDTQYF,TGTGCCAGCAGCCCCCCGGACAGGGGCACAGATACGCAGTATTTT
-,TRBV7-9,-,TRBJ2-1,CASRSPSVESSYNEQFF,TGTGCCAGCAGATCCCCCTCGGTGGAGAGCTCCTACAATGAGCAGTTCTTC
-,TRBV20-1,-,TRBJ2-1,CSAVPGLYDEQFF,TGCAGTGCCGTGCCAGGGCTTTACGATGAGCAGTTCTTC
-,TRBV29-1,-,TRBJ1-2,CSVGRLLTYGYTF,TGCAGCGTCGGCCGACTGCTGACCTATGGCTACACCTTC
-,TRBV27,-,TRBJ1-5,CASSFVREGDQPQHF,TGTGCCAGCAGTTTCGTAAGGGAGGGCGATCAGCCCCAGCATTTT
-,TRBV4-1,-,TRBJ1-2,CASSHQGQHPNYGYTF,TGCGCCAGCAGCCACCAAGGACAGCACCCTAACTATGGCTACACCTTC
few,TRBV30,TRBD2,TRBJ2-1,CAWTDGTSGYNEQFF,TGTGCCTGGACAGACGGGACTAGCGGTTACAATGAGCAGTTCTTC
-,TRBV4-3,-,TRBJ2-1,CASSQDPRVDEQFF,TGCGCCAGCAGCCAAGACCCCAGGGTTGATGAGCAGTTCTTC
-,TRBV6-4,-,TRBJ2-7,CASSDSRGYNEQYF,TGTGCCAGCAGTGACTCTAGAGGATACAATGAGCAGTACTTC
few,TRBV16,-,TRBJ2-1,CASSQWRDNEQFF,TGTGCCAGCAGCCAATGGAGGGACAATGAGCAGTTCTTC
-,TRBV5-1,TRBD1,TRBJ2-2,CASSNDRVNTGELFF,TGCGCCAGCAGCAACGACAGGGTAAACACCGGGGAGCTGTTTTTT
few,TRBV10-3,-,TRBJ2-1,CAISEPGDNEQFF,TGTGCCATCAGTGAGCCCGGAGACAATGAGCAGTTCTTC
few,TRBV4-2,TRBD1,TRBJ2-7,CASSLLTGGYEQYF,TGTGCCAGCAGCCTCCTGACAGGGGGCTACGAGCAGTACTTC
-,TRBV6-6,-,TRBJ2-1,CASRSGASYNEQFF,TGTGCCAGCAGATCCGGGGCCAGTTACAATGAGCAGTTCTTC
-,TRBV11-2,-,TRBJ2-3,CASSLGLRMTDTQYF,TGTGCCAGCAGCTTAGGTCTGCGAATGACAGATACGCAGTATTTT
-,TRBV20-1,-,TRBJ1-1,CSARNPQGNTEAFF,TGCAGTGCTAGGAACCCCCAGGGGAACACTGAAGCTTTCTTT
-,TRBV15,-,TRBJ2-5,CATSFSTMGGETQYF,TGTGCCACCAGTTTCAGCACAATGGGGGGAGAGACCCAGTACTTC
many,TRBV28,-,TRBJ2-7,CASSTPFLNYEQYF,TGTGCCAGCAGCACCCCTTTCCTAAACTACGAGCAGTACTTC
-,TRBV27,-,TRBJ2-3,CASSLSMGDGPFGPGADTQYF,TGTGCCAGCAGTTTATCGATGGGGGATGGGCCTTTCGGCCCCGGGGCAGATACGCAGTATTTT
once,TRBV5-1,TRBD1,TRBJ2-5,CASTRTGGWETQYF,TGCGCCAGCACCCGGACAGGGGGATGGGAGACCCAGTACTTC
few,TRBV29-1,-,TRBJ2-3,CSVGSGTITDTQYF,TGCAGCGTTGGATCCGGGACAATTACAGATACGCAGTATTTT
few,TRBV7-2,-,TRBJ2-7,CASSLGLGGHEQYF,TGTGCCAGCAGCTTAGGTCTGGGGGGCCACGAGCAGTACTTC
-,TRBV27,-,TRBJ1-2,CATTDRAYGYTF,TGTGCCACCACCGACCGGGCTTATGGCTACACCTTC
-,TRBV10-3,-,TRBJ1-2,CAIRGDTTNYGYTF,TGTGCCATCAGGGGCGACACAACTAACTATGGCTACACCTTC
-,TRBV18,-,TRBJ2-5,CASSPGRSETQYF,TGTGCCAGCTCACCGGGACGGTCCGAGACCCAGTACTTC
once,TRBV7-2,-,TRBJ2-7,CASSLGDLEQYF,TGTGCCAGCAGCTTAGGGGACCTAGAGCAGTACTTC
-,TRBV9,-,TRBJ1-1,CASSGAPNTEAFF,TGTGCCAGCAGCGGAGCCCCAAACACTGAAGCTTTCTTT
few,TRBV5-1,-,TRBJ2-1,CASSWKAGVSYNEQFF,TGCGCCAGCAGCTGGAAAGCGGGCGTCTCCTACAATGAGCAGTTCTTC
-,TRBV4-2,-,TRBJ1-5,CASSLHPGLSNQPQHF,TGTGCCAGCAGCCTCCATCCGGGGCTGAGCAATCAGCCCCAGCATTTT
-,TRBV7-9,TRBD1,TRBJ2-5,CASSLTWTGGETQYF,TGTGCCAGCAGCCTGACTTGGACAGGCGGAGAGACCCAGTACTTC
-,TRBV20-1,-,TRBJ2-1,CSASSVGHQGYNEQFF,TGCAGTGCTAGTAGTGTGGGGCATCAAGGTTACAATGAGCAGTTCTTC
-,TRBV6-2/TRBV6-3,TRBD2,TRBJ2-1,CASSYATSGVFNEQFF,TGTGCCAGCAGTTACGCGACTAGCGGGGTTTTTAATGAGCAGTTCTTC